One sample yielded the 29 T cell receptor beta chains listed below, sequenced in a study of blood T cell repertoires in COVID-19. Measured with immunoSEQ multiplex PCR; TCRdb has only the in-frame clones, and not every one. This table has 250,000 to 350,000 clones, around 87% appearing once. The sample was peripheral blood. The receptor source for this set is a woman aged 45-59 years who had recovered from COVID-19.

The chain combines TRBV6-6 with TRBJ1-2, with 7 nucleotides matching TRBD1. The CDR3 is 13 amino acids. V was clipped by 5 bases and J by 4 bases; unmatched bases: 4. CDR1 and CDR2 (germline): MNHNY, SVGAGI (reference sequence). CDR3 sequence reads: CASSPTGSYGYTF. CDR3 bases: TGTGCCAGCAGTCCGACAGGGTCCTATGGCTACACCTTC.

This chain joins TRBV7-2 and TRBJ2-1; D gene ambiguous. Germline V CDR1 and CDR2: SGHTA, FQGNSA. This CDR3 has 14 residues. Trimming took 5 bases from V and 6 from J, leaving 14 bases between them. The CDR3 bases are TGTGCCAGCAGCGGCTACCGGGTCTCCAATGAGCAGTTCTTC. Amino acid sequence: CASSGYRVSNEQFF. The full variable domain, its missing parts supplied by reference TRBV7-2 and TRBJ2-1, is GAGVSQSPSNKVTEKGKDVELRCDPISGHTALYWYRQSLGQGLEFLIYFQGNSAPDKSGLPSDRFSAERTGGSVSTLTIQRTQQEDSAVYLCASSGYRVSNEQFFGPGTRLTVL.

This clone came up a few times. The chain employs TRBV4-1 and TRBJ2-2; 14 positions match TRBD2. The germline V gene has CDR1 MGHRA and CDR2 YSYEKL. The CDR3 loop spans 17 amino acids. With 8 bases clipped from V and 5 bases from J, the junction kept 10 bases outside the gene matches. CDR3 in DNA: TGCGCCAGCTCCTCGGGACTAGCGGGAGTCAGGACCGGGGAGCTGTTTTTT. It translates to CASSSGLAGVRTGELFF.

The chain couples TRBV3-1 (or the pseudogene TRBV3-2) to TRBJ2-4; tentatively, D is TRBD2 (5 bases). V lost 5 bases and J 7 bases, leaving 12 bases between the germline ends. Germline V CDR1 and CDR2: LGHDT, YNNKEL (reference sequence). The CDR3 length is 13 residues. The CDR3 sequence is CASSADWRNIQYF. CDR3 bases: TGTGCCAGCAGCGCGGACTGGAGGAACATTCAGTACTTC.

As to this clone: Since a much larger clone is just one base distant, this may be a read error. The chain uses TRBV11-2 and TRBJ2-2, with a tentative D call TRBD1 (6 bases). Germline CDR1 is SGHAT and CDR2 is FQNNGV. The CDR3 length is 13 residues. Deletions cut 5 bases from V and 4 bases from J, with 8 bases between. CDR3 residues: CASSRQVTGELFF. In nucleotides, the CDR3 is TGTGCCAGCAGCAGACAGGTCACCGGGGAGCTGTTTTTT.

The chain employs TRBV3-1 (or the pseudogene TRBV3-2) and TRBJ1-1; D may be TRBD1 (5 bases). Per the germline V gene, CDR1 is LGHDT and CDR2 is YNNKEL (reference sequence). Between the trimmed V and J ends, which lost 0 bases and 5 bases, there was a span of 13 bases. This CDR3 has 15 residues. CDR3 region: CASSQDPRRGTEAFF. The CDR3 DNA reads as TGTGCCAGCAGCCAAGATCCACGGCGGGGGACTGAAGCTTTCTTT.

The chain carries TRBV6-2 or TRBV6-3 and TRBJ2-2, with 12 bases aligning to TRBD1. J lost 3 bases, V lost 0 bases, and 11 bases had no gene match. CDR1 MNHEY and CDR2 SVGEGT come from the germline V gene. This CDR3 has 20 amino acids. The CDR3 coding sequence is TGTGCCAGCAGTTACTCGTCCCGGGACAGGGGGCTATGGGACACCGGGGAGCTGTTTTTT. It yields the protein CASSYSSRDRGLWDTGELFF.

The genes are TRBV5-4 and TRBJ1-2, with 9 nucleotides matching TRBD1. The junction had 12 bases not matched to a gene; V was cut back by 4 bases and J by 2 bases. Germline CDR1 reads SGHNT; CDR2 reads YYREEE (reference sequence). The CDR3 runs 17 residues. CDR3 protein: CASSPDTGTGLNYGYTF. For the CDR3, the DNA is TGTGCCAGCAGCCCCGATACCGGGACAGGGCTCAACTATGGCTACACCTTC. The full variable domain, rest sourced from reference TRBV5-4 and TRBJ1-2, is ETGVTQSPTHLIKTRGQQVTLRCSSQSGHNTVSWYQQALGQGPQFIFQYYREEENGRGNFPPRFSGLQFPNYSSELNVNALELDDSALYLCASSPDTGTGLNYGYTFGSGTRLTVV.

The rearrangement joins TRBV20-1 to TRBJ1-2, with D maybe TRBD1 (6 bases). V lost 4 bases to trimming and J lost 8 bases, with 11 bases between them. From germline, CDR1 is DFQATT and CDR2 SNEGSKA (reference sequence). The CDR3 consists of 11 residues. CDR3 in DNA: TGCAGTGCTAAAAACAGGGACGGCTACACCTTC. Translation gives CSAKNRDGYTF.

This chain joins TRBV5-1 and TRBJ1-2; the D gene is possibly TRBD1 (6 bases). V lost 4 bases to trimming and J lost 0 bases, with 13 bases between them. The CDR3 consists of 15 residues. Per the germline V gene, CDR1 is SGHRS and CDR2 is YFSETQ. The CDR3 DNA sequence: TGCGCCAGCAGCCCCACGGGGGGCTCTAACTATGGCTACACCTTC. This encodes CASSPTGGSNYGYTF.

The chain recombines TRBV30 with TRBJ1-1; TRBD1 might be the D (6 bases). The CDR3 has 15 amino acids. The germline V gene has CDR1 GTSNPN and CDR2 SVGIG (reference sequence). Trimming stripped 4 bases from V and 1 base from J, with 16 bases between. In DNA form, the CDR3 reads TGTGCCTGGAAGGTGGGAACAGGGTCGAACACTGAAGCTTTCTTT. Protein sequence: CAWKVGTGSNTEAFF.

This chain connects TRBV14 to TRBJ1-2; tentatively, D is TRBD1 (6 bases). This CDR3 is 15 amino acids long. CDR1 and CDR2 (germline): SGHDN, FVKESK. The V end was cut by 0 bases, the J end by 2 bases, with 10 bases between. CDR3 residues: CASSQELGANYGYTF. CDR3 nucleotides: TGTGCCAGCAGCCAAGAGTTGGGGGCCAACTATGGCTACACCTTC.

This sequence joins TRBV9 and TRBJ1-2, with TRBD1 as a possible D gene (5 bases). V was trimmed by 4 bases and J by 8 bases, leaving 18 bases between them. The CDR3 is made up of 14 amino acids. Germline values: CDR1 SGDLS, CDR2 YYNGEE. The CDR3 region has the DNA TGTGCCAGCAGCAGCCGGGGGACTGCCGGCGGCTACACCTTC. Its protein product is CASSSRGTAGGYTF.

The rearrangement uses TRBV5-1 and TRBJ2-2; 12 bases agree with TRBD2. The germline CDR1 and CDR2 sequences are SGHRS and YFSETQ. Losses at the gene ends were 7 bases for V and 4 bases for J; bases not matched to a gene: 5. The CDR3 runs to 15 residues. CDR3 coding DNA: TGCGCCAGCGCTGAGACTAGCGGGAGCACCGGGGAGCTGTTTTTT. The encoded protein is CASAETSGSTGELFF.

The chain joins TRBV19 to TRBJ2-5; TRBD2 is a possible D gene (7 bases). Trimming took off 3 bases at V and 4 bases at J, with 15 bases between the two ends. The CDR3 loop spans 15 amino acids. The germline V gene has CDR1 LNHDA and CDR2 SQIVND (reference sequence). CDR3 residues: CASSILSRGRETQYF. The DNA of the CDR3 is TGTGCCAGTAGTATTTTGTCGCGGGGGCGAGAGACCCAGTACTTC.

This chain uses TRBV2 with TRBJ2-7; D not certain. The germline V gene encodes CDR1 SNHLY and CDR2 FYNNEI. The V and J ends lost 3 bases and 1 base respectively, with 7 bases between them. The CDR3 spans 13 residues. CDR3 amino acids: CASSDLGSYEQYF. CDR3 nucleotide sequence: TGTGCCAGCAGTGACCTAGGTTCCTACGAGCAGTACTTC. The variable domain in full, with the rest retrieved from reference TRBV2 and TRBJ2-7, is EPEVTQTPSHQVTQMGQEVILRCVPISNHLYFYWYRQILGQKVEFLVSFYNNEISEKSEIFDDQFSVERPDGSNFTLKIRSTKLEDSAMYFCASSDLGSYEQYFGPGTRLTVT.

The chain employs TRBV5-1 and TRBJ2-5; TRBD2 matches 10 bases. Germline CDR1 SGHRS, CDR2 YFSETQ. The CDR3 length is 17 residues. With V trimmed by 0 bases and J by 1 base, 6 bases remained unmatched. In DNA, the CDR3 is TGCGCCAGCAGCTTGGTCGGTAGCGGGAGGAGCCAAGAGACCCAGTACTTC. Residues: CASSLVGSGRSQETQYF.

The rearrangement links TRBV13 to TRBJ2-5; 15 bases map to TRBD2. The junction had 7 bases not matched to a gene; V was cut back by 3 bases and J by 5 bases. From germline, CDR1 is PRHDT and CDR2 FYEKMQ (reference sequence). This CDR3 comprises 17 residues. Written as DNA, the CDR3 is TGTGCCAGCAGCTTCCGGACTAGCGGGGGGGCCGGTGAGACCCAGTACTTC. It translates to CASSFRTSGGAGETQYF.

This clone was seen a single time. The rearrangement uses TRBV28 and TRBJ2-7, with D possibly TRBD1 on 5 matching bases. CDR3 length: 13 residues. From germline, CDR1 is MDHEN and CDR2 SYDVKM. V lost 4 bases to trimming and J lost 8 bases, with 15 bases between them. In nucleotides, the CDR3 is TGTGCCAGCAGTTCAGGGCCCTCAGCCAAGCAGTACTTC. Translated: CASSSGPSAKQYF.

This rearrangement joins TRBV6-6 to TRBJ2-3; D possibly corresponds to TRBD2 (5 bases). Germline V gene lookup returns CDR1 MNHNY and CDR2 SVGAGI (reference sequence). Trimming left V 6 bases short and J 11 bases short, with 15 bases between. The CDR3 covers 12 residues. CDR3 DNA: TGTGCCAGCAGGGTCCGGGCAGCGGTGCAGTATTTT. It is translated as CASRVRAAVQYF.

This clone was recorded a few times. The chain couples TRBV4-3 to TRBJ1-3; a possible D gene is TRBD1 (6 bases). Germline V gene data show CDR1 as LGHNA and CDR2 as YSLEER. The CDR3 sequence is 16 residues long. Trimming stripped 2 bases from V and 0 bases from J, with 11 bases between. The CDR3 loop reads CASSQSNRDSGNTIYF. In DNA, the CDR3 is TGCGCCAGCAGCCAATCAAACAGGGACTCTGGAAACACCATATATTTT.

This clone was counted once. The gene calls are TRBV28 and TRBJ1-1, with 9 bases identical to TRBD1. Germline V gene lookup returns CDR1 MDHEN and CDR2 SYDVKM. After removal of 6 bases from V and 3 bases from J, the junction contained 5 bases not matched to a gene. CDR3 length: 14 residues. Here the CDR3 reads CASSPRQGDTEAFF. The CDR3 coding sequence is TGTGCCAGCAGCCCTCGACAGGGGGACACTGAAGCTTTCTTT.

The V and J genes are TRBV7-2 and TRBJ2-1; D is possibly TRBD2 (7 bases). V lost 4 bases and J 7 bases, leaving 23 bases between the germline ends. Per the germline V gene, CDR1 is SGHTA and CDR2 is FQGNSA. The length of the CDR3 is 17 residues. This chain's CDR3 is CASSYQAGAQHGNEQFF. The DNA for the CDR3 is TGTGCCAGCAGCTACCAGGCGGGGGCCCAGCATGGTAATGAGCAGTTCTTC.

The chain combines TRBV3-1 (or the pseudogene TRBV3-2) with TRBJ2-5, with 10 bases fitting TRBD2. Germline values: CDR1 LGHDT, CDR2 YNNKEL (reference sequence). J lost 2 bases, V lost 4 bases, and 7 bases had no gene match. The CDR3 is 16 residues long. The CDR3 DNA sequence: TGTGCCAGCAGCCCATTTTCGACTAGCGGGCAAGAGACCCAGTACTTC. Amino acid sequence: CASSPFSTSGQETQYF.

This clone was found a few times. The rearrangement links TRBV30 to TRBJ2-7; D not resolved. The V and J ends lost 4 bases and 6 bases respectively, with 7 bases between them. The CDR3 spans 10 residues. In germline, CDR1 is GTSNPN, CDR2 SVGIG (reference sequence). CDR3: CAWILSEQYF. DNA for the CDR3: TGTGCCTGGATCCTAAGCGAGCAGTACTTC.

The count of this clone is one. This chain links TRBV5-4 with TRBJ2-7; TRBD2 aligns across 8 bases. The CDR3 length is 15 residues. From germline, CDR1 is SGHNT and CDR2 YYREEE (reference sequence). V trimming: 3 bases; J trimming: 0 bases; junction bases outside the gene matches: 5. The CDR3 is CASSSSGGLSYEQYF. CDR3 in DNA: TGTGCCAGCAGCTCCAGCGGGGGCCTCTCCTACGAGCAGTACTTC.

The chain carries TRBV13 and TRBJ1-1; TRBD1 matches at 7 bases. The CDR3 contains 17 residues. The J segment lost 0 bases and the V segment lost 1 base, leaving 8 bases of the junction unmatched. The germline V gene has CDR1 PRHDT and CDR2 FYEKMQ (reference sequence). The CDR3 nucleotides are TGTGCCAGCAGCTTAGAAGCTTTTGACAGGGTGAACACTGAAGCTTTCTTT. Amino acid sequence: CASSLEAFDRVNTEAFF.

The V gene is TRBV2, the J gene TRBJ1-1; possible D gene TRBD1, 6 bases. CDR3 length equals 11 residues. Trimming pared 5 bases from V and 10 bases from J, leaving 11 bases between. Germline lookup yields CDR1 SNHLY and CDR2 FYNNEI. CDR3 nucleotide sequence: TGTGCCAGCAGTCCCCAGGGGAGAGCTTTCTTT. It translates to CASSPQGRAFF. Full variable domain (missing parts from reference TRBV2 and TRBJ1-1): EPEVTQTPSHQVTQMGQEVILRCVPISNHLYFYWYRQILGQKVEFLVSFYNNEISEKSEIFDDQFSVERPDGSNFTLKIRSTKLEDSAMYFCASSPQGRAFFGQGTRLTVV.

The chain links TRBV4-1 to TRBJ1-4; TRBD1 aligns across 10 bases. V was clipped by 4 bases and J by 6 bases; unmatched bases: 11. The germline CDR1 and CDR2 sequences are MGHRA and YSYEKL. This CDR3 contains 17 residues. In nucleotides, the CDR3 is TGCGCCAGCAGCCTTGGGACAGGGGCCGCAGGAGATGAAAAACTGTTTTTT. The encoded protein is CASSLGTGAAGDEKLFF.